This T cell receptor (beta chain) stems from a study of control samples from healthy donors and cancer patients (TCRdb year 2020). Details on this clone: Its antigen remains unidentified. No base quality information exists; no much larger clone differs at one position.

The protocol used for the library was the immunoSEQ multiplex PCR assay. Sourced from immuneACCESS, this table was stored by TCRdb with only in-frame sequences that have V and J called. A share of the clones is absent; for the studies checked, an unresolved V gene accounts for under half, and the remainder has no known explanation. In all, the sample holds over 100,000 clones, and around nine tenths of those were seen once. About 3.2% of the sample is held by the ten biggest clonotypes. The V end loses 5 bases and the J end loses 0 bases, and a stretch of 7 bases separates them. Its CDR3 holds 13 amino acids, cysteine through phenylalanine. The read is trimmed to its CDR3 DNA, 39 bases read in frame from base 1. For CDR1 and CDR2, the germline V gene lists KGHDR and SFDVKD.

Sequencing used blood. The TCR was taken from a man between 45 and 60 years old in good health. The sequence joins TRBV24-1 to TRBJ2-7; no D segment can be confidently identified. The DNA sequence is TGTGCCACCAGTGGAGAGAGCTCCTACGAGCAGTACTTC. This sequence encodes CATSGESSYEQYF.